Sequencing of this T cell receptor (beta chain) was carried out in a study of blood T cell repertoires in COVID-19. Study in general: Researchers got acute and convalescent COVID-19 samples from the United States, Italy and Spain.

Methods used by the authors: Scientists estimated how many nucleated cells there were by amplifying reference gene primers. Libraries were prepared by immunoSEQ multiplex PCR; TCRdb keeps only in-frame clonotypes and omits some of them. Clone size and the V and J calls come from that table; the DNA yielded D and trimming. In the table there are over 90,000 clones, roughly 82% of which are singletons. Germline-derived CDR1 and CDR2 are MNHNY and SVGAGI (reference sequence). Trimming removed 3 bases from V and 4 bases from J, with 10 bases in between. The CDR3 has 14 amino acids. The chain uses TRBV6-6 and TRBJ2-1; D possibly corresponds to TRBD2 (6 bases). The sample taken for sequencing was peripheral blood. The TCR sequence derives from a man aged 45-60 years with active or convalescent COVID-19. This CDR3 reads CASSYVGGYNEQFF. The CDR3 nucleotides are TGTGCCAGCAGTTATGTTGGGGGGTACAATGAGCAGTTCTTC.